This T cell receptor beta chain emerged from a study of CD8 T cells in Susac syndrome. Regarding the study as a whole: Individuals included in the TCR sequencing and HLA analysis were acknowledged by the study to be relatively few in number.

RNA, at about 0.5 to 1 ug, was reverse transcribed with random hexamers. MiXCR, run by TCRdb on the immunoSEQ multiplex PCR reads, gives a single entry per CDR3 protein. This table holds about 60,000 distinct CDR3 sequences, 85% to 95% found once. Sequencing of TCR beta was performed on blood CD8+ and CD4+ T cells. Deletions cut 8 bases from V and 4 bases from J, with 17 bases between. This CDR3 contains 14 residues. A remark on this clonotype: Its antigen remains unknown.

The sample taken for sequencing was CD8+ T cells from PBMCs. V usage is TRBV12-3 or TRBV12-4 and J usage is TRBJ2-5; weak D call: TRBD1 (6 bases). The TCR originated in a human donor in good health. CDR3 nucleotide sequence: TGTGCCAGCTCCATCGGCGGACAGAGAGAGACCCAGTACTTC. It specifies CASSIGGQRETQYF.